Described below is a single TCR beta chain sequence and its context. This sample is part of a study of identical twins. From the 5' RACE reads, TCRdb called clonotypes with MiXCR, one entry per CDR3 protein. The sample lists hundreds of thousands of distinct CDR3 sequences; 15% to 20% were seen once. V trimming: 2 bases; J trimming: 5 bases; junction bases outside the gene matches: 4. In germline, CDR1 is DFQATT, CDR2 SNEGSKA (reference sequence). This CDR3 region has 13 residues. The sample was also reused in another study, on T cells expressing NK-cell markers. That study adds: In roughly six donors, dominant CD3+CD56+NKG2C+ clonotypes ranked among the top 10 CD8+ clonotypes. These same clonotypes (in several donors) also led the CD3+CD56-NKG2C+ fraction. The HCMV specificity of the expanded NKG2C+ T cell clones stayed unresolved.

The TCR comes from a young woman in good health. The V call is TRBV20-1, the J call TRBJ2-7; the match to TRBD1 covers 9 bases. Sequenced material: PBMCs. CDR3 residues: CSARIQGANEQYF. The CDR3 region has the DNA TGCAGTGCTAGAATACAGGGGGCGAACGAGCAGTACTTC.